The source of this T cell receptor beta chain is a study of blood T cell repertoires in COVID-19. Study context: The United States, Italy and Spain provided the acute and convalescent COVID-19 samples.

This clone was seen a handful of times. Under the authors' procedure: Nucleated cell number was recorded as an estimate derived from reference gene primer amplification. Repertoires were generated with immunoSEQ multiplex PCR, while TCRdb's copy carries only in-frame clones and drops some. The V and J calls and clone size were taken over from that table, and D and trimming were inferred from the DNA. The sample carries more than 65,000 clones, roughly 82% recorded once. Sequenced: peripheral blood. This sequence originates from a woman of 80 years or more with active or convalescent COVID-19.

The CDR3 nucleotides are TGTGCCAGCAGCCGACCACAGGGGGCCGCCTACAATGAGCAGTTCTTC. Protein product: CASSRPQGAAYNEQFF. The chain uses TRBV16 and TRBJ2-1; TRBD1 matches 9 bases. J was trimmed by 2 bases and V by 4 bases; bases with no gene match: 6. CDR3 size: 16 residues. CDR1 is KGHSY and CDR2 is FQNENV in the germline V gene.